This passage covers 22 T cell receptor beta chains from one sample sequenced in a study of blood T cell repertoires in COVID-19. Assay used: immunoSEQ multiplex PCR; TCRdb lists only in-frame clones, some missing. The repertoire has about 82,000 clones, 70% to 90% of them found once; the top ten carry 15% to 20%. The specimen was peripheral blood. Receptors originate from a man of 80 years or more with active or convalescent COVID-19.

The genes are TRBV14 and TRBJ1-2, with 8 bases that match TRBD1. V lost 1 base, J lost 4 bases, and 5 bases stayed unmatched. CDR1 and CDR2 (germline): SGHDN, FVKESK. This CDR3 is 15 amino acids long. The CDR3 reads CASSQAAGGIYGYTF. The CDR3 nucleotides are TGTGCCAGCAGCCAAGCGGCAGGGGGCATCTATGGCTACACCTTC.

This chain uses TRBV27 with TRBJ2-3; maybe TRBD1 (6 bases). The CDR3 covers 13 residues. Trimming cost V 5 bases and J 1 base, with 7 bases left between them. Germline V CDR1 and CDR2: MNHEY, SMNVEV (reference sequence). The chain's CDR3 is CASSRQGTDTQYF. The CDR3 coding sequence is TGTGCCAGCAGTCGACAGGGCACAGATACGCAGTATTTT.

CDR3 sequence (DNA): TGTGCCAGCAGCCCCCGGGGGGGACAGGGGTACCACAATGAGCAGTTCTTC. Translation gives CASSPRGGQGYHNEQFF. V is TRBV7-9 and J is TRBJ2-1; 10 nucleotides agree with TRBD1. Germline CDR1 reads SEHNR; CDR2 reads FQNEAQ (reference sequence). The CDR3 is made up of 17 amino acids. V was pared by 5 bases and J by 5 bases, with 12 bases of the junction left unmatched.

The CDR3 loop reads CATRTGGPNTEAFF. The CDR3 DNA reads as TGCGCCACCAGGACAGGGGGCCCCAACACTGAAGCTTTCTTT. This chain joins TRBV5-1 and TRBJ1-1; 11 bases are shared with TRBD1. V gave up 9 bases and J gave up 2 bases; unmatched junction bases: 6. This CDR3 region has 14 residues. Germline values: CDR1 SGHRS, CDR2 YFSETQ.

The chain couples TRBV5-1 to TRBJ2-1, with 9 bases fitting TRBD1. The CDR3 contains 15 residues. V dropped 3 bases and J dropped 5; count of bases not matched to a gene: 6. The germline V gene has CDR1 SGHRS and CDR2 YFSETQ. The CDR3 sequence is CASSSMGQGDNEQFF. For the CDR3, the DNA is TGCGCCAGCAGCTCCATGGGACAGGGAGACAATGAGCAGTTCTTC.

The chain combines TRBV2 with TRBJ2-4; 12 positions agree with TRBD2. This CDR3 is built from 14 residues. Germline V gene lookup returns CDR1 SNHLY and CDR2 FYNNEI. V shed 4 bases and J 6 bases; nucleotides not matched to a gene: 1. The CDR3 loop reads CASSATSGGNIQYF. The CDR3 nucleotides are TGTGCCAGCAGTGCGACTAGCGGGGGAAACATTCAGTACTTC.

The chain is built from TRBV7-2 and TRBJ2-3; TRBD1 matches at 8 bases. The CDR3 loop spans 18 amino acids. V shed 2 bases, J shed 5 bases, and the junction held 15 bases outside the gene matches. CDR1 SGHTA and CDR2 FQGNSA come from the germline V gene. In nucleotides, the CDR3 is TGTGCCAGCAGCTTACGGTTCACTGGCAGGGGGCGGAGAGATACGCAGTATTTT. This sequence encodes CASSLRFTGRGRRDTQYF.

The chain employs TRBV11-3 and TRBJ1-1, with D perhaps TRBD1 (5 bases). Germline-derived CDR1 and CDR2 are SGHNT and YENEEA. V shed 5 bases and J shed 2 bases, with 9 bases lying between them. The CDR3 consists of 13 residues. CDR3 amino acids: CASSPRENTEAFF. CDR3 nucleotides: TGTGCCAGCAGCCCCAGGGAAAACACTGAAGCTTTCTTT.

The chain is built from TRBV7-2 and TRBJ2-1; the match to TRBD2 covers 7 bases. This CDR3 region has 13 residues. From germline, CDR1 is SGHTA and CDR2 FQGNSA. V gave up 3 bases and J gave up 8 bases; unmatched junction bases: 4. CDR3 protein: CASSFGRGDEQFF. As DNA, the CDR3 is TGTGCCAGCAGCTTTGGGAGGGGCGATGAGCAGTTCTTC.

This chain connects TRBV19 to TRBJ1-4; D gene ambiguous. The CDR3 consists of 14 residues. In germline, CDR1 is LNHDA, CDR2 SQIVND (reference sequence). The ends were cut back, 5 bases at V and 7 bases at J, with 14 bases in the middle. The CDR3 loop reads CASSATGVPEKLFF. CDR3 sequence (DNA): TGTGCCAGTAGTGCCACGGGAGTCCCTGAAAAACTGTTTTTT.

The CDR3 region has the DNA TGTGCCAGCAGTCTCAGGGTTTGGACTGAAGCTTTCTTT. Amino acid sequence: CASSLRVWTEAFF. V is TRBV28 and J is TRBJ1-1; a possible D gene is TRBD1 (5 bases). Trimming pared 5 bases from V and 5 bases from J, leaving 12 bases between. From germline, CDR1 is MDHEN and CDR2 SYDVKM. This CDR3 region has 13 residues.

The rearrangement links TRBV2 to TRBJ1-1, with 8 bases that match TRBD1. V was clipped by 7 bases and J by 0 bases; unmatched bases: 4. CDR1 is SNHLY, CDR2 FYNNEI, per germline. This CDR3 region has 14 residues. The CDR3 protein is CASNRQGMNTEAFF. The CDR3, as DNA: TGTGCCAGCAATAGACAGGGGATGAACACTGAAGCTTTCTTT.

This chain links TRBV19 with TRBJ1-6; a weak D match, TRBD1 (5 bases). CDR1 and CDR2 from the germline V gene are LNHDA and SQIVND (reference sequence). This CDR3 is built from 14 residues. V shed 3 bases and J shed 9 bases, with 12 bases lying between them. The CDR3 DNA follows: TGTGCCAGTAGTATCGTAGGGGCGACTTCACCCCTCCACTTT. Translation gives CASSIVGATSPLHF.

The CDR3 bases are TGTGCCAGCAGCTTGGGAGGAGGGGTTTATGGCTACACCTTC. It codes for CASSLGGGVYGYTF. The J gene is TRBJ1-2, the V gene TRBV5-4; the D gene is possibly TRBD1 (5 bases). Germline CDR1 is SGHNT and CDR2 is YYREEE (reference sequence). V lost 0 bases to trimming and J lost 5 bases, with 11 bases between them. The CDR3 covers 14 residues.

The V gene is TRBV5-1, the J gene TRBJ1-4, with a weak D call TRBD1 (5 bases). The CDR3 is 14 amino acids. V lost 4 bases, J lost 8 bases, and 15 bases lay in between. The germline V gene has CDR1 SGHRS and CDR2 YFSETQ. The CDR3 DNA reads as TGCGCCAGCAGCCCGGGGGGACTCGGGGAAAAACTGTTTTTT. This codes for CASSPGGLGEKLFF.

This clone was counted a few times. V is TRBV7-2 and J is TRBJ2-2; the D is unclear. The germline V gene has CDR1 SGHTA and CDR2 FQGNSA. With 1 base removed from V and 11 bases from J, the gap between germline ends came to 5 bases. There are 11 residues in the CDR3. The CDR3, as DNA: TGTGCCAGCAGCTTAGGGCCTGAGCTGTTTTTT. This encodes CASSLGPELFF.

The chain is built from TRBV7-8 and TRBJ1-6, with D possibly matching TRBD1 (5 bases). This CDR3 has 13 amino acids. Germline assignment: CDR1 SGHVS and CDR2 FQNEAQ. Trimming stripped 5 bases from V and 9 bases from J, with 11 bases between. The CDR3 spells CASSTGLSSPLHF. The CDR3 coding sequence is TGTGCCAGCAGCACAGGATTAAGTTCACCCCTCCACTTT. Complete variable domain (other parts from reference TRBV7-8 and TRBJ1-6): GAGVSQSPRYKVAKRGQDVALRCDPISGHVSLFWYQQALGQGPEFLTYFQNEAQLDKSGLPSDRFFAERPEGSVSTLKIQRTQQEDSAVYLCASSTGLSSPLHFGNGTRLTVT.

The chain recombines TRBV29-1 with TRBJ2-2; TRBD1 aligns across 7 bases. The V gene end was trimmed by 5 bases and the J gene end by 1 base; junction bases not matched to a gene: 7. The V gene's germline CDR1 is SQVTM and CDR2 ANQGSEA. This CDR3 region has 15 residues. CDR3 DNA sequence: TGCAGCGTTTCCAGGGGGATCGGGAACACCGGGGAGCTGTTTTTT. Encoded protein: CSVSRGIGNTGELFF.

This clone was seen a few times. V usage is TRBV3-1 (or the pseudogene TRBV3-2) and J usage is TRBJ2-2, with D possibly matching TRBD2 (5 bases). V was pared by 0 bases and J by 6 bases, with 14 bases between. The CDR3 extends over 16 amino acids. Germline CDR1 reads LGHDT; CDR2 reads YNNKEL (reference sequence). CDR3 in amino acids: CASSQESTRVSGELFF. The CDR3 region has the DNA TGTGCCAGCAGCCAAGAGTCGACGAGGGTATCCGGGGAGCTGTTTTTT.

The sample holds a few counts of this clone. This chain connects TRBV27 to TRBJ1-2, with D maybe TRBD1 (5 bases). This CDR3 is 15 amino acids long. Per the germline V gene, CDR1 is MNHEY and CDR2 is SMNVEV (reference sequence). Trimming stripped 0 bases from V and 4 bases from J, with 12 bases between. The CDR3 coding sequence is TGTGCCAGCAGTTTATCGGGCAGGGAGGGCTATGGCTACACCTTC. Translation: CASSLSGREGYGYTF.

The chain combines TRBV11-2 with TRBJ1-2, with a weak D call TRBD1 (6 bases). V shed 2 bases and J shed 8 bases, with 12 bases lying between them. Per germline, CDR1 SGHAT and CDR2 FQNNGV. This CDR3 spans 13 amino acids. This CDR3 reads CASSLPTGRGYTF. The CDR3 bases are TGTGCCAGCAGCTTACCTACAGGGAGAGGCTACACCTTC.

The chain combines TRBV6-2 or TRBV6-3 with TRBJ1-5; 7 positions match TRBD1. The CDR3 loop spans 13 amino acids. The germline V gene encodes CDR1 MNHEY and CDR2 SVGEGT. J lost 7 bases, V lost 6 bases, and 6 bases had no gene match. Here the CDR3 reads CASSIDRAQPQHF. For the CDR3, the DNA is TGTGCCAGCAGCATCGACAGGGCCCAGCCCCAGCATTTT.